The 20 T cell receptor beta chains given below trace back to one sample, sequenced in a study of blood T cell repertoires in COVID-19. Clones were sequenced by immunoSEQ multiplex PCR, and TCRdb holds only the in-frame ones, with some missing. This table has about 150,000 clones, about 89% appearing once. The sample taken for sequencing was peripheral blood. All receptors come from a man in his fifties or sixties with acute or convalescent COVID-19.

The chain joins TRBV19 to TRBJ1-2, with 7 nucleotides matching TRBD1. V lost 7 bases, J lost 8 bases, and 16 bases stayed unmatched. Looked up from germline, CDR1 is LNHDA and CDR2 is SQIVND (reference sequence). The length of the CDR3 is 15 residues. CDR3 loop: CASTSPGQDSEGYTF. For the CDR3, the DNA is TGTGCCAGTACCTCACCTGGACAGGACTCGGAGGGCTACACCTTC.

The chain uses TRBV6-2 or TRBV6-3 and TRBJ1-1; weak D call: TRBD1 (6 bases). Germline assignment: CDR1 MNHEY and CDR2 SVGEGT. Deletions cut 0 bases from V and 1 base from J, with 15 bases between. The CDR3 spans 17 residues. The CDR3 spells CASSYSTQGLPNTEAFF. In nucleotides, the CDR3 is TGTGCCAGCAGTTACTCAACCCAGGGGTTACCGAACACTGAAGCTTTCTTT.

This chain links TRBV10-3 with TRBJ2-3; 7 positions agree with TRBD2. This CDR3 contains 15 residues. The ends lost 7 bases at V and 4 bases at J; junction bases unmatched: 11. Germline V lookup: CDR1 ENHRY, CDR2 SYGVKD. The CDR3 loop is CAITAGGSGSDTQYF. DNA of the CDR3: TGTGCCATCACCGCGGGCGGGAGTGGCTCAGATACGCAGTATTTT.

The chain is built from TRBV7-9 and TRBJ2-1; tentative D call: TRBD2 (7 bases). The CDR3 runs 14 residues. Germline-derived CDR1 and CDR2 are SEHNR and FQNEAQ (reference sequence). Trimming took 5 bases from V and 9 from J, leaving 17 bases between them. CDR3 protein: CASSALGGVGEQFF. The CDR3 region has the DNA TGTGCCAGCAGCGCGTTAGGGGGGGTCGGTGAGCAGTTCTTC.

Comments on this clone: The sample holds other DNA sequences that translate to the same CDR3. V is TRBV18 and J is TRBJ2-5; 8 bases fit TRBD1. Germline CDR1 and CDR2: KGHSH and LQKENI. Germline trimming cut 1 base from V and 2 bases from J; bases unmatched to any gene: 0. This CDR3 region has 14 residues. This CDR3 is CASSPRTGQETQYF. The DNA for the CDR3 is TGTGCCAGCTCACCACGGACAGGGCAAGAGACCCAGTACTTC.

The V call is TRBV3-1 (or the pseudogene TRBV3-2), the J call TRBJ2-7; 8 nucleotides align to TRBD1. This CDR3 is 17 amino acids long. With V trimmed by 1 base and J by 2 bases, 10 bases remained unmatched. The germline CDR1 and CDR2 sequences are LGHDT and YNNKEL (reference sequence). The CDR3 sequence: CASSQGENRGLAYEQYF. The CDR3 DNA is TGTGCCAGCAGCCAAGGGGAAAACAGGGGGTTGGCCTACGAGCAGTACTTC.

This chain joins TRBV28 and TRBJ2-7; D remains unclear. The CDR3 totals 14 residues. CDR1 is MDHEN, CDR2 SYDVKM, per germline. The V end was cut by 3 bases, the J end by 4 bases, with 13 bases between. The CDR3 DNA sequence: TGTGCCAGCAGTTTGGTGTCAGGCGATTACGAGCAGTACTTC. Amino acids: CASSLVSGDYEQYF.

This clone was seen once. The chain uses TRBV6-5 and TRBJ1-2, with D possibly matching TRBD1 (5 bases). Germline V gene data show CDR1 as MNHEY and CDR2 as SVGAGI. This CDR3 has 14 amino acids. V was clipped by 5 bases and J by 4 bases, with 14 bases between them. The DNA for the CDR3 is TGTGCCAGCAGTCCGCAGGGATTCGGCTATGGCTACACCTTC. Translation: CASSPQGFGYGYTF.

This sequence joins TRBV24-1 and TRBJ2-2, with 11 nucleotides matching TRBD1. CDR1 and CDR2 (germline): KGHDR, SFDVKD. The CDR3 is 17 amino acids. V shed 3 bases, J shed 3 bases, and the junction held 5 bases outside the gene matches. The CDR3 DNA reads TGTGCCACCAGTGATCCACGGGACAGGGGGGACACCGGGGAGCTGTTTTTT. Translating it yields CATSDPRDRGDTGELFF.

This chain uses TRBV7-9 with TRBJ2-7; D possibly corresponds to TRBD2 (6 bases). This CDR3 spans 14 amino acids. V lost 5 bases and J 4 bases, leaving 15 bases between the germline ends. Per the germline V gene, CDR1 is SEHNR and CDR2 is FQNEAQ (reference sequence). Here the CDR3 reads CASSTYGSTYEQYF. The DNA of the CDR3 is TGTGCCAGCAGCACCTACGGGAGTACATACGAGCAGTACTTC.

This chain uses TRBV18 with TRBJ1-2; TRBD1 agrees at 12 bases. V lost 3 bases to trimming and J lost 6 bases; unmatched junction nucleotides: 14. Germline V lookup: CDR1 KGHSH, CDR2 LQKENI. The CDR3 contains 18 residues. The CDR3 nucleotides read TGTGCCAGCTCACCTCGGGCCGGGACAGGGGGCGCTTGGGATGGCTACACCTTC. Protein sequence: CASSPRAGTGGAWDGYTF.

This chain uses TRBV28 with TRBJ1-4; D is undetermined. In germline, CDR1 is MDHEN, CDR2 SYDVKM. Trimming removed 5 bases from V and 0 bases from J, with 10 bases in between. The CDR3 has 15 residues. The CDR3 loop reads CASSVTAATNEKLFF. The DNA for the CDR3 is TGTGCCAGCAGTGTCACAGCGGCAACTAATGAAAAACTGTTTTTT.

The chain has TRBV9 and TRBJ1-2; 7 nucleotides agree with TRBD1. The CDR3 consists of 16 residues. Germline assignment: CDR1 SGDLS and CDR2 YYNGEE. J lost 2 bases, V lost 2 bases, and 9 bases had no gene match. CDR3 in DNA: TGTGCCAGCAGCGTTCCTATGGGGGGACAGAACTATGGCTACACCTTC. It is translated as CASSVPMGGQNYGYTF.

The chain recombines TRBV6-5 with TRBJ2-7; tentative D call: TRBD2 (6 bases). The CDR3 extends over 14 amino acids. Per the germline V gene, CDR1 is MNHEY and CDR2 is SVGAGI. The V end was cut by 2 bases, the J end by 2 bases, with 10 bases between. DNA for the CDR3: TGTGCCAGCAGTTACGCCGGGAGCCCCTACGAGCAGTACTTC. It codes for CASSYAGSPYEQYF.

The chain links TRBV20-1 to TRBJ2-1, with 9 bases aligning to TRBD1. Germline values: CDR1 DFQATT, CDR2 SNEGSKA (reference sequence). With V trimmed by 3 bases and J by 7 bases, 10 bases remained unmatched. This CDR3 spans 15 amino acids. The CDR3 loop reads CSASHSGTGINEQFF. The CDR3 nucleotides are TGCAGTGCTAGTCATTCCGGGACAGGGATAAATGAGCAGTTCTTC.

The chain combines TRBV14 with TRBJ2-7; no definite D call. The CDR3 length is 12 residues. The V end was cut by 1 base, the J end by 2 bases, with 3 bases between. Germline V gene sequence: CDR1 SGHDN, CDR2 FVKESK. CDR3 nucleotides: TGTGCCAGCAGCCAAGGAGCCTACGAGCAGTACGTC. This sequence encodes CASSQGAYEQYV.

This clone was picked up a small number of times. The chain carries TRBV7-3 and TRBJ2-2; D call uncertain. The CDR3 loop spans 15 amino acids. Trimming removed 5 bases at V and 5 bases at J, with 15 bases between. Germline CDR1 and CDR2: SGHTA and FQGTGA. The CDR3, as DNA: TGTGCCAGCAGCCTTGAGTCTACCCGGACCGGGGAGCTGTTTTTT. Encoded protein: CASSLESTRTGELFF.

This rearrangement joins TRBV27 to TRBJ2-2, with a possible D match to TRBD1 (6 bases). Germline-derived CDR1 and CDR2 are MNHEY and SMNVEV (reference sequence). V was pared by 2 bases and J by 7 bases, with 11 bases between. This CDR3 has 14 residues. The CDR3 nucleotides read TGTGCCAGCAGTTTAGTGCAGGGGCACGGGGAGCTGTTTTTT. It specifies CASSLVQGHGELFF.

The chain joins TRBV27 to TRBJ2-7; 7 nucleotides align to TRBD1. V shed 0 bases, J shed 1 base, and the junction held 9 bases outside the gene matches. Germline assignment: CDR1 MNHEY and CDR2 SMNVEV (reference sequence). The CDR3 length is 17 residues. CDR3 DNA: TGTGCCAGCAGTTTATCGGACGTAGGGGGCATGTCCTACGAGCAGTACGTC. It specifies CASSLSDVGGMSYEQYV.

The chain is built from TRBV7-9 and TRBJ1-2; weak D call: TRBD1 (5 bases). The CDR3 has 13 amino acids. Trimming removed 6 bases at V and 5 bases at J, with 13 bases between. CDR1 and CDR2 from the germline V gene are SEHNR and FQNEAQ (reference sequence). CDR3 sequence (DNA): TGTGCCAGCAGTGGGGCCAGGCATTATGGCTACACCTTC. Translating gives CASSGARHYGYTF.